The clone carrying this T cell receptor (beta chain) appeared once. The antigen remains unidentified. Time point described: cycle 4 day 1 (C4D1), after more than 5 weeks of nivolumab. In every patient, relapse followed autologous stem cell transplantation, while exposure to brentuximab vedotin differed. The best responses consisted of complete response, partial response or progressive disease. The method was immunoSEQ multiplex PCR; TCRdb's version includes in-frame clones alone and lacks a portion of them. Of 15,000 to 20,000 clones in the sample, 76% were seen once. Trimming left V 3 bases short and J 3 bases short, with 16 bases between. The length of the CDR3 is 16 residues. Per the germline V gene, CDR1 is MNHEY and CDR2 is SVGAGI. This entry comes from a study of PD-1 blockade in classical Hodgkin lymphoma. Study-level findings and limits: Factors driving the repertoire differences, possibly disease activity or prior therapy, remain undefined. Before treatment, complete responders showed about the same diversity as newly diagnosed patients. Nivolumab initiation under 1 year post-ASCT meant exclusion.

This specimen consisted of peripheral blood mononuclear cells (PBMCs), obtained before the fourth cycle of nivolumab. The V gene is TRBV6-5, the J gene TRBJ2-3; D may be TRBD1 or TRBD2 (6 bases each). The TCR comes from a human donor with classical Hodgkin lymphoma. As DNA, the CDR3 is TGTGCCAGCAGTTATGGGCAAGGGGGGCGGACAGATACGCAGTATTTT. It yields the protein CASSYGQGGRTDTQYF.